This entry lists 26 T cell receptor beta chains sequenced from one sample in a study of regulatory T cells in long-lasting Graves disease. The sample's time point: persistent/refractory GD, antithyroid drugs over 5 years with positive TRAb. Following extraction of RNA from PBMCs, that RNA was used to make the TCR library. Investigators prepared the TCR beta libraries by applying iRepertoire HTBI primers and Arm-PCR of CDR3 regions. Using its own MiXCR run on the multiplex PCR reads, TCRdb lists one record per CDR3 protein. The sample lists more than 350,000 distinct CDR3 sequences, roughly 21% seen once, with roughly an eighth in the top ten. The sequences come from peripheral blood mononuclear cells (PBMCs), collected when the disease was refractory, from a patient treated with antithyroid drugs. The origin of the receptors is a female donor with Graves disease.

This clonotype has a single count. The chain employs TRBV5-1 and TRBJ2-3, with 8 bases lining up with TRBD2. The CDR3 spans 17 residues. Losses at the gene ends were 4 bases for V and 0 bases for J; bases not matched to a gene: 10. Germline lookup yields CDR1 SGHRS and CDR2 YFSETQ. The CDR3 DNA reads TGCGCCAGCAGCACGGGGCGGCGGACTAGCAGCACAGATACGCAGTATTTT. Amino acid sequence: CASSTGRRTSSTDTQYF.

This clonotype was counted at least ten times. The rearrangement joins TRBV6-1 to TRBJ2-7; TRBD1 agrees at 8 bases. Trimming cost V 4 bases and J 3 bases; bases outside gene matches: 5. The CDR3 is 14 amino acids. Germline loops: CDR1 MNHNS, CDR2 SASEGT. CDR3 nucleotides: TGTGCCAGCAGTGCCGGGACAGGCTTCTACGAGCAGTACTTC. Translation gives CASSAGTGFYEQYF.

Many counts were recorded for this clonotype. V and J are TRBV3-1 and TRBJ2-5, with 9 bases identical to TRBD2. Losses at the gene ends were 2 bases for V and 4 bases for J; bases not matched to a gene: 11. Germline CDR1 reads LGHDT; CDR2 reads YNNKEL (reference sequence). The CDR3 sequence is 17 residues long. The CDR3 DNA reads TGTGCCAGCAGCCAAAGTGTGCTAGCGGGAACGTCAGAGACCCAGTACTTC. Protein: CASSQSVLAGTSETQYF.

Ten or more counts support this clonotype. The chain has TRBV12-3 or TRBV12-4 and TRBJ2-5; TRBD2 matches at 13 bases. V dropped 4 bases and J dropped 2; count of bases not matched to a gene: 13. The CDR3 length is 19 residues. The CDR3 DNA sequence: TGTGCCAGCAGTTCAGGACTAGCGGGAGAGGCGGGGAGTCAAGAGACCCAGTACTTC. This codes for CASSSGLAGEAGSQETQYF.

With respect to this clonotype: A read error may produce the germline difference seen at one junction end. This rearrangement joins TRBV15 to TRBJ1-1, with 10 positions matching TRBD1. Germline CDR1 reads LNHNV; CDR2 reads YYDKDF (reference sequence). CDR3 length equals 15 residues. The CDR3 region has the DNA TGTACCACCGCCAGGGACAGGGGACCGAACACTGAAGCTTTCTTT. It codes for CTTARDRGPNTEAFF.

J is TRBJ1-6 and V is TRBV27, with D tentatively TRBD1 (6 bases). Per the germline V gene, CDR1 is MNHEY and CDR2 is SMNVEV (reference sequence). This CDR3 has 14 residues. Trimming pared 3 bases from V and 8 bases from J, leaving 11 bases between. The CDR3 loop reads CASSLDSSYSPLHF. CDR3 DNA: TGTGCCAGCAGTTTGGACAGCTCCTATTCACCCCTCCACTTT.

The chain has TRBV20-1 and TRBJ2-5; 7 positions match TRBD2. This CDR3 is built from 16 residues. Trimming at V came to 6 bases and at J to 5 bases, leaving 18 bases not matched to a gene. CDR1 and CDR2 from the germline V gene are DFQATT and SNEGSKA (reference sequence). CDR3 protein: CSAPEVLAELWETQYF. The CDR3 coding sequence is TGCAGTGCCCCAGAGGTGCTAGCGGAACTCTGGGAGACCCAGTACTTC.

This clonotype was seen repeatedly, ten times or more. The genes are TRBV28 and TRBJ2-5; D gene uncertain. The V end lost 4 bases, the J end lost 6 bases, and 9 bases lay between the germline ends. The CDR3 has 12 amino acids. The V gene's germline CDR1 is MDHEN and CDR2 SYDVKM. The DNA for the CDR3 is TGTGCCAGCAGTTCTAGTTACAAGACCCAGTACTTC. It translates to CASSSSYKTQYF.

This clonotype was counted many times. The chain joins TRBV12-3 or TRBV12-4 to TRBJ1-2; TRBD1 matches at 7 bases. Trimming removed 6 bases from V and 7 bases from J; junction bases left unmatched: 8. The CDR3 spans 13 residues. CDR3 sequence: CASRQGGQAGYTF. Here the CDR3 DNA reads TGTGCCAGCAGGCAGGGGGGGCAGGCTGGCTACACCTTC.

Details on this clonotype: Being one base from a much bigger clone, this may be a read error. The J gene is TRBJ1-1, the V gene TRBV28; D gene uncertain. The CDR3 runs to 13 residues. Germline loops: CDR1 MDHEN, CDR2 SYDVKM. The V end lost 6 bases, the J end lost 6 bases, and 14 bases lay between the germline ends. CDR3 coding DNA: TGTGCCAGCAGAGGTCGCAGCGTTGCTGAAGCTTTCTTT. Residues: CASRGRSVAEAFF. Filled out from reference TRBV28 and TRBJ1-1, the complete variable domain reads DVKVTQSSRYLVKRTGEKVFLECVQDMDHENMFWYRQDPGLGLRLIYFSYDVKMKEKGDIPEGYSVSREKKERFSLILESASTNQTSMYLCASRGRSVAEAFFGQGTRLTVV.

This clonotype was detected only a few times. The V call is TRBV19, the J call TRBJ2-7, with 9 nucleotides matching TRBD1. The CDR3 is made up of 15 amino acids. Germline V lookup: CDR1 LNHDA, CDR2 SQIVND (reference sequence). V dropped 5 bases and J dropped 2; count of bases not matched to a gene: 7. The CDR3, as DNA: TGTGCCAGTAGTCCGCGGGACAGGGCAACCTACGAGCAGTACTTC. Protein: CASSPRDRATYEQYF.

This clonotype was observed at least ten times. J is TRBJ1-2 and V is TRBV6-1; 7 nucleotides match TRBD1. Germline-derived CDR1 and CDR2 are MNHNS and SASEGT. The CDR3 sequence is 14 residues long. After removal of 3 bases from V and 2 bases from J, the junction contained 3 bases not matched to a gene. CDR3 in DNA: TGTGCCAGCAGTGATCCCAGGGGGAACTATGGCTACACCTTC. The encoded protein is CASSDPRGNYGYTF.

The V gene is TRBV5-6, the J gene TRBJ1-3; 7 nucleotides match TRBD1. Losses at the gene ends were 4 bases for V and 0 bases for J; bases not matched to a gene: 10. CDR3 length equals 17 residues. Germline-derived CDR1 and CDR2 are SGHDT and YYEEEE. The DNA for the CDR3 is TGTGCCAGCAGCCCACCACGACAGGGCCACTCTGGAAACACCATATATTTT. Translation gives CASSPPRQGHSGNTIYF.

This rearrangement joins TRBV15 to TRBJ2-1, with a possible D match to TRBD2 (7 bases). Germline lookup yields CDR1 LNHNV and CDR2 YYDKDF (reference sequence). The CDR3 runs to 17 residues. V shed 1 base and J shed 3 bases, with 16 bases lying between them. CDR3 DNA: TGTGCCACCAGCAGAGGTACAGGGCTAGCGGACTACAATGAGCAGTTCTTC. This translates into CATSRGTGLADYNEQFF. Looking up the rest from reference TRBV15 and TRBJ2-1 gives the full variable domain: DAMVIQNPRYQVTQFGKPVTLSCSQTLNHNVMYWYQQKSSQAPKLLFHYYDKDFNNEADTPDNFQSRRPNTSFCFLDIRSPGLGDTAMYLCATSRGTGLADYNEQFFGPGTRLTVL.

The rearrangement uses TRBV2 and TRBJ2-3; D unresolved. Germline V CDR1 and CDR2: SNHLY, FYNNEI. This CDR3 is built from 15 residues. V gave up 6 bases and J gave up 9 bases, with 22 bases separating them. The CDR3 here is CASSPDLLTRTTQYF. The CDR3 DNA is TGTGCCAGCAGCCCAGACCTATTGACTCGGACCACGCAGTATTTT. Filled out from reference TRBV2 and TRBJ2-3, the complete variable domain reads EPEVTQTPSHQVTQMGQEVILRCVPISNHLYFYWYRQILGQKVEFLVSFYNNEISEKSEIFDDQFSVERPDGSNFTLKIRSTKLEDSAMYFCASSPDLLTRTTQYFGPGTRLTVL.

This clonotype was picked up a small number of times. The chain recombines TRBV30 with TRBJ1-5; TRBD1 might be the D (6 bases). Germline V gene data show CDR1 as GTSNPN and CDR2 as SVGIG (reference sequence). The CDR3 covers 15 residues. V dropped 1 base and J dropped 7 bases, with 17 bases sitting between them. The CDR3 is CAWSGIGAGEQPQHF. CDR3 sequence (DNA): TGTGCCTGGAGTGGAATCGGCGCAGGGGAGCAGCCCCAGCATTTT.

This clonotype was observed a handful of times. The gene calls are TRBV9 and TRBJ2-1; D is possibly TRBD2 (5 bases). V was cut by 6 bases and J by 10 bases, with 14 bases left in between. CDR1 and CDR2 (germline): SGDLS, YYNGEE. CDR3 length: 12 residues. Here the CDR3 reads CASTSTRNEQFF. The DNA of the CDR3 is TGTGCCAGCACCTCAACTAGAAACGAGCAGTTCTTC.

V is TRBV29-1 and J is TRBJ1-1; D is unclear. The V end was cut by 4 bases, the J end by 5 bases, with 11 bases between. The CDR3 contains 12 residues. Germline V CDR1 and CDR2: SQVTM, ANQGSEA. CDR3 bases: TGCAGCGTTGCCCGGGAACGGACTGAAGCTTTCTTT. This gives the protein CSVARERTEAFF.

The chain uses TRBV7-2 and TRBJ2-7, with TRBD2 identical over 11 bases. This CDR3 is built from 15 residues. The germline CDR1 and CDR2 sequences are SGHTA and FQGNSA. The J segment lost 5 bases and the V segment lost 2 bases, leaving 5 bases of the junction unmatched. In DNA form, the CDR3 reads TGTGCCAGCAGCTTACTAGCGGGAGGTGACCACGAGCAGTACTTC. It encodes CASSLLAGGDHEQYF.

The table lists this clonotype with many counts. The chain combines TRBV20-1 with TRBJ1-4; no clear D gene. V lost 5 bases to trimming and J lost 8 bases, with 18 bases between them. The CDR3 runs to 14 residues. The germline V gene encodes CDR1 DFQATT and CDR2 SNEGSKA (reference sequence). CDR3 region: CSAGRDQLGEKLFF. The CDR3 coding sequence is TGCAGTGCTGGCCGGGATCAACTAGGGGAAAAACTGTTTTTT.

This clonotype showed up just a few times. The rearrangement links TRBV4-2 to TRBJ2-7; 10 bases are shared with TRBD2. V lost 1 base, J lost 0 bases, and 12 bases stayed unmatched. Germline CDR1 and CDR2: LGHNA and YNFKEQ. The CDR3 totals 19 residues. Written as DNA, the CDR3 is TGTGCCAGCAGCCAAGGGTGGTCCTCTAGCGGGAGTATCTCCTACGAGCAGTACTTC. It is translated as CASSQGWSSSGSISYEQYF.

This clonotype was detected many times. The genes are TRBV7-9 and TRBJ1-5; 7 nucleotides align to TRBD1. Germline-derived CDR1 and CDR2 are SEHNR and FQNEAQ (reference sequence). CDR3 length equals 14 residues. J was trimmed by 2 bases and V by 5 bases; bases with no gene match: 3. The CDR3: CASSAGTGNQPQHF. CDR3 nucleotide sequence: TGTGCCAGCAGCGCCGGGACAGGCAATCAGCCCCAGCATTTT.

A few counts support this clonotype. One end of the junction does not line up with germline, which may come from a read error. This chain links TRBV7-2 with TRBJ2-1; 8 nucleotides align to TRBD2. This CDR3 spans 14 amino acids. Per the germline V gene, CDR1 is SGHTA and CDR2 is FQGNSA. This chain's CDR3 is CASSLSGSYSEQFF. CDR3 nucleotides: TGTGCCAGCAGCTTAAGCGGGAGCTACAGTGAGCAGTTCTTC. Filled out from reference TRBV7-2 and TRBJ2-1, the complete variable domain reads GAGVSQSPSNKVTEKGKDVELRCDPISGHTALYWYRQSLGQGLEFLIYFQGNSAPDKSGLPSDRFSAERTGGSVSTLTIQRTQQEDSAVYLCASSLSGSYSEQFFGPGTRLTVL.

As for this clonotype: This may be a read error: a much more frequent sequence differs by one nucleotide. The gene calls are TRBV6-2 or TRBV6-3 and TRBJ1-1; possible D gene TRBD1, 5 bases. The CDR3 consists of 13 residues. Germline V gene data show CDR1 as MNHEY and CDR2 as SVGEGT. Here the CDR3 reads CAGSYMGLTEAFF. In DNA form, the CDR3 reads TGTGCCGGCAGTTACATGGGGCTCACTGAAGCTTTCTTT.

V gene TRBV30 combines with J gene TRBJ1-5; 7 positions agree with TRBD1. Germline V CDR1 and CDR2: GTSNPN, SVGIG (reference sequence). This CDR3 has 14 amino acids. Germline trimming cut 1 base from V and 6 bases from J; bases unmatched to any gene: 6. The CDR3 region has the DNA TGTGCCTGGAGTGCCGGGACAGCCGGTCAGCCCCAGCATTTT. This translates into CAWSAGTAGQPQHF.

This rearrangement joins TRBV3-1 to TRBJ2-5, with 13 positions matching TRBD2. V lost 4 bases to trimming and J lost 4 bases; unmatched junction nucleotides: 3. The germline V gene has CDR1 LGHDT and CDR2 YNNKEL (reference sequence). The CDR3 is 15 amino acids. CDR3 sequence: CASSPTSGRAETQYF. The CDR3 nucleotides read TGTGCCAGCAGCCCTACTAGCGGGAGGGCAGAGACCCAGTACTTC.